These 27 T cell receptor beta chains came from one sample sequenced in a study of T cell repertoires in cytomegalovirus infection. TCRdb fed the reads into MiXCR, producing one record per CDR3 protein. The table shows around 800,000 distinct CDR3 sequences, with approximately 32% occurring only once. The antigens for these receptors are not known. This sample comprised cultured CD8+ T cells from PBMCs, obtained from culture after CMV antigen stimulation. The source is a human donor in good health (CMV status not recorded). Some clones in this sample may be carry-over from other donors' samples.

The chain employs TRBV9 and TRBJ1-5; D is possibly TRBD1 (6 bases). This CDR3 is 15 amino acids long. Germline-derived CDR1 and CDR2 are SGDLS and YYNGEE. V was cut by 4 bases and J by 2 bases, with 13 bases left in between. Written as DNA, the CDR3 is TGTGCCAGCAGCCAAGGGGGTGTGGGCAATCAGCCCCAGCATTTT. It encodes CASSQGGVGNQPQHF.

This clonotype was seen at least ten times. This chain joins TRBV7-9 and TRBJ2-4; tentatively, D is TRBD2 (6 bases). Germline V gives CDR1 SEHNR, CDR2 FQNEAQ (reference sequence). The V end was cut by 5 bases, the J end by 9 bases, with 11 bases between. This CDR3 has 12 residues. CDR3 sequence: CASSLDGSIQYF. In DNA, the CDR3 is TGTGCCAGCAGCCTAGACGGGAGCATTCAGTACTTC.

This clonotype has just a few counts. J is TRBJ2-5 and V is TRBV7-9; no clear D. V was shortened by 4 bases and J by 4 bases, with 10 bases between the two germline ends. Germline CDR1 reads SEHNR; CDR2 reads FQNEAQ (reference sequence). CDR3 length: 13 residues. For the CDR3, the DNA is TGTGCCAGCAGCTCCTCCCAGAGAGAGACCCAGTACTTC. Its translation is CASSSSQRETQYF.

V is TRBV4-1 and J is TRBJ1-1, with D unclear. CDR1 MGHRA and CDR2 YSYEKL come from the germline V gene. The CDR3 consists of 16 residues. Trimming shortened V by 3 bases and J by 0 bases, and 14 bases separated the two germline ends. CDR3 in amino acids: CASSQDGPSVNTEAFF. The CDR3 nucleotides are TGCGCCAGCAGCCAGGACGGCCCTTCGGTGAACACTGAAGCTTTCTTT.

This clonotype was picked up a small number of times. This sequence joins TRBV7-9 and TRBJ2-7; D may be TRBD1 or TRBD2 (5 bases each). Trimming cost V 3 bases and J 3 bases, with 18 bases left between them. This CDR3 comprises 16 residues. Germline CDR1 reads SEHNR; CDR2 reads FQNEAQ (reference sequence). The CDR3 loop reads CASSFTPGTGVYEQYV. In DNA form, the CDR3 reads TGTGCCAGCAGCTTTACCCCCGGGACGGGCGTCTACGAGCAGTACGTC.

This clonotype was counted a few times. The genes are TRBV6-5 and TRBJ1-2; 9 nucleotides align to TRBD1. V lost 2 bases to trimming and J lost 2 bases; unmatched junction nucleotides: 3. The CDR3 is 15 residues long. CDR1 MNHEY and CDR2 SVGAGI come from the germline V gene. The CDR3: CASSYTGGSNYGYTF. CDR3 nucleotide sequence: TGTGCCAGCAGTTACACAGGGGGCTCCAACTATGGCTACACCTTC.

The table lists this clonotype with many counts. This chain connects TRBV7-9 to TRBJ1-5; no definite D call. The CDR3 length is 17 residues. Germline lookup yields CDR1 SEHNR and CDR2 FQNEAQ (reference sequence). Trimming removed 1 base at V and 2 bases at J, with 15 bases between. Here the CDR3 DNA reads TGTGCCAGCAGCTTAGGACGGAGGTACGGTGGCAATCAGCCCCAGCATTTT. It is translated as CASSLGRRYGGNQPQHF.

The J gene is TRBJ2-1, the V gene TRBV27, with 8 bases lining up with TRBD1. The J segment lost 9 bases and the V segment lost 5 bases, leaving 15 bases of the junction unmatched. In germline, CDR1 is MNHEY, CDR2 SMNVEV (reference sequence). CDR3 length equals 16 residues. The CDR3 is CASSPRAGGGRVEQFF. The CDR3 bases are TGTGCCAGCAGTCCCCGTGCAGGGGGCGGGCGGGTTGAGCAGTTCTTC.

Note on this clonotype: Germline and junction disagree at one end, which may indicate a read error. The V gene is TRBV7-7, the J gene TRBJ2-3; TRBD2 aligns across 13 bases. Looked up from germline, CDR1 is SSHAT and CDR2 is FNYEAQ (reference sequence). The CDR3 has 19 residues. CDR3 coding DNA: TGTGCTAGCAGCCCAGGACTAGCGGGGGCCCTGATAAACACAGATACGCAGTATTTT. This sequence encodes CASSPGLAGALINTDTQYF.

This chain links TRBV6-4 with TRBJ2-2; a possible D gene is TRBD2 (5 bases). The germline V gene has CDR1 MRHNA and CDR2 SNTAGT. The CDR3 has 13 residues. V dropped 6 bases and J dropped 5 bases, with 10 bases sitting between them. The CDR3 loop is CASRGAKTGELFF. The CDR3 coding sequence is TGTGCCAGCAGGGGAGCAAAAACCGGGGAGCTGTTTTTT.

The CDR3 loop reads CASRDPSFYNEQFF. CDR3 coding DNA: TGTGCCAGCAGGGATCCGAGCTTCTACAATGAGCAGTTCTTC. The chain combines TRBV27 with TRBJ2-1, with D uncertain. This CDR3 has 14 residues. Looked up from germline, CDR1 is MNHEY and CDR2 is SMNVEV (reference sequence). Trimming shortened V by 6 bases and J by 3 bases, and 12 bases separated the two germline ends.

The chain couples TRBV6-1 to TRBJ2-7; D uncertain. The CDR3 length is 14 residues. Germline loops: CDR1 MNHNS, CDR2 SASEGT. Trimming took off 1 base at V and 4 bases at J, with 11 bases between the two ends. The CDR3 sequence is CASSEEVVWYEQYF. The CDR3 DNA follows: TGTGCCAGCAGTGAAGAGGTGGTGTGGTACGAGCAGTACTTC.

The V and J genes are TRBV20-1 and TRBJ2-1; D is perhaps TRBD2 (5 bases). Germline-derived CDR1 and CDR2 are DFQATT and SNEGSKA (reference sequence). Trimming left V 0 bases short and J 9 bases short, with 24 bases between. CDR3 length: 17 residues. CDR3 protein: CSARDRERGLDRSEQFF. The CDR3 coding sequence is TGCAGTGCTAGAGATCGGGAACGAGGTCTAGATAGAAGTGAGCAGTTCTTC.

The rearrangement links TRBV10-3 to TRBJ2-7; possible D gene TRBD1, 6 bases. The CDR3 consists of 13 residues. Trimming took 3 bases from V and 5 from J, leaving 11 bases between them. Germline lookup yields CDR1 ENHRY and CDR2 SYGVKD. Here the CDR3 reads CAISDPTGNEQYF. In DNA form, the CDR3 reads TGTGCCATCAGTGATCCTACAGGGAACGAGCAGTACTTC.

This clonotype was counted at least ten times. The chain recombines TRBV7-2 with TRBJ1-4; D perhaps matches TRBD1 (5 bases). V dropped 4 bases and J dropped 6 bases, with 15 bases sitting between them. The CDR3 is made up of 15 amino acids. Germline CDR1 is SGHTA and CDR2 is FQGNSA. This chain's CDR3 is CASSWDGLLDEKLFF. Here the CDR3 DNA reads TGTGCCAGCAGCTGGGACGGCTTATTAGATGAAAAACTGTTTTTT.

This chain links TRBV5-4 with TRBJ2-3; 7 positions match TRBD2. CDR3 size: 16 residues. V was clipped by 0 bases and J by 0 bases; unmatched bases: 4. The germline gives CDR1 SGHNT, CDR2 YYREEE (reference sequence). The CDR3 here is CASSLEAGHSTDTQYF. The CDR3 DNA reads TGTGCCAGCAGCTTGGAAGCGGGGCATAGCACAGATACGCAGTATTTT.

The chain recombines TRBV6-6 with TRBJ2-5; 7 positions match TRBD1. The CDR3 has 14 residues. The germline CDR1 and CDR2 sequences are MNHNY and SVGAGI (reference sequence). Trimming took 5 bases from V and 5 from J; bases not matched to a gene: 8. CDR3 DNA: TGTGCCAGCAGTACGTCAGGGGGATCCGAGACCCAGTACTTC. This translates into CASSTSGGSETQYF.

This clonotype was recorded at least ten times. The chain links TRBV7-6 to TRBJ2-1, with TRBD1 matching 8 bases. V shed 2 bases and J 3 bases; nucleotides not matched to a gene: 0. The CDR3 contains 14 residues. Germline V gives CDR1 SGHVS, CDR2 FNYEAQ. In DNA, the CDR3 is TGTGCCAGCAGCTTAACAGGGGGCTACAATGAGCAGTTCTTC. Protein sequence: CASSLTGGYNEQFF.

Comment on this clonotype: A read error may explain this, as a much larger clone is one base away. The chain carries TRBV7-6 and TRBJ2-5; 10 positions match TRBD2. The CDR3 has 17 amino acids. Germline V gene data show CDR1 as SGHVS and CDR2 as FNYEAQ. The CDR3 here is CVSSPEVLAGGFETQYF. The CDR3 DNA reads as TGTGTCAGCAGCCCCGAAGTGTTAGCGGGGGGTTTCGAGACCCAGTACTTC. Complete variable domain (other parts from reference TRBV7-6 and TRBJ2-5): GAGVSQSPRYKVTKRGQDVALRCDPISGHVSLYWYRQALGQGPEFLTYFNYEAQQDKSGLPNDRFSAERPEGSISTLTIQRTEQRDSAMYRCVSSPEVLAGGFETQYFGPGTRLLVL.

The sample holds one count of this clonotype. The V and J genes are TRBV20-1 and TRBJ2-1; 7 bases are shared with TRBD1. Germline values: CDR1 DFQATT, CDR2 SNEGSKA (reference sequence). The CDR3 totals 16 residues. With V trimmed by 0 bases and J by 3 bases, 8 bases remained unmatched. The CDR3 sequence: CSARDSRQGVYNEQFF. The DNA of the CDR3 is TGCAGTGCTAGAGATAGCCGGCAGGGGGTCTACAATGAGCAGTTCTTC.

This clonotype was recorded a few times. V usage is TRBV27 and J usage is TRBJ2-3; 13 bases line up with TRBD2. This CDR3 comprises 16 residues. The germline CDR1 and CDR2 sequences are MNHEY and SMNVEV (reference sequence). J lost 7 bases, V lost 5 bases, and 9 bases had no gene match. CDR3 DNA: TGTGCCAGCAGTACGACGACTAGCGGGGGGTCCTATACGCAGTATTTT. Amino acids: CASSTTTSGGSYTQYF.

This clonotype has only a few counts. The chain links TRBV6-2 or TRBV6-3 to TRBJ2-1; D unresolved. Trimming took 7 bases from V and 1 from J, leaving 11 bases between them. This CDR3 spans 14 amino acids. From germline, CDR1 is MNHEY and CDR2 SVGEGT. The CDR3 DNA sequence: TGTGCCAGCACCCCGACGGGTTCCTACAATGAGCAGTTCTTC. Protein product: CASTPTGSYNEQFF.

V gene TRBV19 combines with J gene TRBJ1-1; TRBD1 might be the D (5 bases). V was cut by 3 bases and J by 4 bases, with 9 bases left in between. Germline V gene lookup returns CDR1 LNHDA and CDR2 SQIVND (reference sequence). There are 13 residues in the CDR3. The CDR3 here is CASSMGQITEAFF. The DNA for the CDR3 is TGTGCCAGTAGTATGGGGCAGATCACTGAAGCTTTCTTT.

The V and J genes are TRBV7-9 and TRBJ1-2; D is ambiguous. This CDR3 has 16 residues. V was cut by 1 base and J by 0 bases, with 12 bases left in between. Germline V CDR1 and CDR2: SEHNR, FQNEAQ (reference sequence). CDR3 DNA: TGTGCCAGCAGCTTAGGCGTCACAGCCGCTAACTATGGCTACACCTTC. It encodes CASSLGVTAANYGYTF.

The chain is built from TRBV5-1 and TRBJ1-1, with TRBD1 matching 9 bases. The V gene's germline CDR1 is SGHRS and CDR2 YFSETQ. J lost 5 bases, V lost 0 bases, and 5 bases had no gene match. The CDR3 contains 15 residues. This CDR3 reads CASSLDRGRFTEAFF. CDR3 sequence (DNA): TGCGCCAGCAGCTTGGACAGGGGGCGGTTTACTGAAGCTTTCTTT.

The chain couples TRBV7-9 to TRBJ1-1; D gene ambiguous. This CDR3 is 16 amino acids long. The V end was cut by 2 bases, the J end by 0 bases, with 13 bases between. Looked up from germline, CDR1 is SEHNR and CDR2 is FQNEAQ (reference sequence). The CDR3 protein is CASSLTLGLLNTEAFF. The CDR3 coding sequence is TGTGCCAGCAGCTTAACGCTCGGCCTTTTGAACACTGAAGCTTTCTTT. The full variable domain, completed using reference TRBV7-9 and TRBJ1-1, is DTGVSQNPRHKITKRGQNVTFRCDPISEHNRLYWYRQTLGQGPEFLTYFQNEAQLEKSRLLSDRFSAERPKGSFSTLEIQRTEQGDSAMYLCASSLTLGLLNTEAFFGQGTRLTVV.

This clonotype turned up a few times. V usage is TRBV19 and J usage is TRBJ1-1, with unresolved D. The CDR3 contains 14 residues. The germline V gene encodes CDR1 LNHDA and CDR2 SQIVND (reference sequence). V was pared by 3 bases and J by 1 base, with 9 bases between. The CDR3 coding sequence is TGTGCCAGTAGTATTTCGACGGCGAACACTGAAGCTTTCTTT. Translating it yields CASSISTANTEAFF.